This TCR beta chain was found in a study of patients and donors after allogeneic stem cell transplantation. TCRdb re-called the RT-PCR reads through MiXCR, storing one row per CDR3 protein. The repertoire holds about a million distinct CDR3 sequences, with about a sixth as singletons. With 4 bases clipped from V and 0 bases from J, the junction kept 6 bases outside the gene matches. The CDR3 runs 15 residues. The germline V gene encodes CDR1 SQVTM and CDR2 ANQGSEA. The receptor was isolated from a human donor who was either an allogeneic HSCT recipient or a stem cell or donor lymphocyte infusion donor (not recorded which). It is not recorded whose cells these are; they may come from a transplant donor. The V call is TRBV29-1, the J call TRBJ2-3; 8 positions match TRBD2. Sequencing used blood, either unsorted or a sorted T cell fraction (not recorded which). CDR3 protein: CSVASGTSSTDTQYF. The CDR3 coding sequence is TGCAGCGTTGCTTCGGGGACTAGTAGCACAGATACGCAGTATTTT.